This T cell receptor (beta chain) was identified during a study of CXCR3-negative and CXCR3-positive naive CD8 T cells. UMI labels and 5' RACE were used to prepare the TRB cDNA libraries. After re-calling the 5' RACE reads, TCRdb lists one entry per CDR3 protein, DNA absent. The sample spans 84,000 or so distinct CDR3 sequences; the ten largest clones claim 0.55% to 0.8%. Overall study findings and caveats: Naive CXCR3-positive cells had TRB CDR3s more hydrophobic than those of CXCR3-negative naive cells. Memory cells diverged, while naive CXCR3-positive and CXCR3-negative cells had similar TRBV-TRBJ usage.

Looked up from germline, CDR1 is MDHEN and CDR2 is SYDVKM. The CDR3 spans 15 residues. As to this clonotype: Antigen unknown.

The chain is built from TRBV28 and TRBJ2-7. This sequence originates from a human donor in good health. Some clones in this sample may be carry-over from other donors' samples. Sample: naive CXCR3+ CD8+ T cells from blood. Subset meaning: CD45RO-CCR7+CD27+CD95- naive CD8+ T cells expressing CXCR3 (TNR3+). The CDR3 loop reads CASSFEKRGPYEQYF.